These 20 T cell receptor beta chains share one sample of origin, sequenced in a study of Graves' ophthalmopathy and Graves' hyperthyroidism. RNA transcripts yielded amplified TCR beta CDR3 regions. HTBI-primed RT-PCR formed the first round, and a multiplex PCR formed the second. TCRdb called the multiplex PCR reads again in MiXCR, with one record for every CDR3 protein. The table lists 150,000 to 200,000 distinct CDR3 sequences, around 40% of them singletons. Sequenced: peripheral blood. The receptors stem from a man aged 25-45 years with Graves' ophthalmopathy.

This clonotype was found a few times. The gene calls are TRBV7-2 and TRBJ1-1; a weak D match, TRBD1 (6 bases). CDR1 and CDR2 from the germline V gene are SGHTA and FQGNSA. The CDR3 has 13 residues. Trimming removed 6 bases from V and 5 bases from J, with 13 bases in between. The CDR3 DNA sequence: TGTGCCAGCAGTGAGTACAGGGATACTGAAGCTTTCTTT. Its translation: CASSEYRDTEAFF.

V gene TRBV6-2 or TRBV6-3 combines with J gene TRBJ1-5, with a tentative D call TRBD1 (5 bases). The CDR3 covers 16 residues. Germline loops: CDR1 MNHEY, CDR2 SVGEGT. V was pared by 0 bases and J by 0 bases, with 9 bases between. The CDR3 sequence is CASSYSGRASNQPQHF. The CDR3 DNA reads as TGTGCCAGCAGTTACTCCGGCAGGGCTAGCAATCAGCCCCAGCATTTT.

This clonotype was seen ten or more times. The chain links TRBV27 to TRBJ2-7; D is possibly TRBD1 (6 bases). Trimming took off 1 base at V and 4 bases at J, with 20 bases between the two ends. Germline CDR1 reads MNHEY; CDR2 reads SMNVEV (reference sequence). The CDR3 spans 17 residues. CDR3: CASSLYFGAGERYEQYF. CDR3 DNA sequence: TGTGCCAGCAGTTTATATTTCGGGGCAGGGGAGAGATACGAGCAGTACTTC.

The chain has TRBV28 and TRBJ2-5, with 9 nucleotides matching TRBD1. J was trimmed by 3 bases and V by 5 bases; bases with no gene match: 7. The CDR3 has 15 residues. CDR1 and CDR2 from the germline V gene are MDHEN and SYDVKM. The CDR3 reads CASSPGTGKEETQYF. The CDR3, as DNA: TGTGCCAGCAGTCCCGGGACAGGGAAGGAAGAGACCCAGTACTTC.

This sequence joins TRBV11-2 and TRBJ2-7; a possible D gene is TRBD1 (6 bases). This CDR3 is 16 amino acids long. Germline CDR1 SGHAT, CDR2 FQNNGV. The V end lost 1 base, the J end lost 3 bases, and 16 bases lay between the germline ends. CDR3 in amino acids: CASSLGGSQGFYEQYF. CDR3 DNA: TGTGCCAGCAGCTTAGGGGGCTCCCAGGGGTTCTACGAGCAGTACTTC. Using reference TRBV11-2 and TRBJ2-7 for the parts outside the CDR3, the full variable domain is EAGVAQSPRYKIIEKRQSVAFWCNPISGHATLYWYQQILGQGPKLLIQFQNNGVVDDSQLPKDRFSAERLKGVDSTLKIQPAKLEDSAVYLCASSLGGSQGFYEQYFGPGTRLTVT.

This clonotype has at least ten counts. The CDR3 loop reads CASSPNPQGIGGYTF. The CDR3 DNA reads TGTGCCAGCAGCCCAAACCCACAGGGGATAGGTGGCTACACCTTC. V and J are TRBV7-2 and TRBJ1-2; 7 bases are shared with TRBD1. V lost 5 bases to trimming and J lost 7 bases; unmatched junction nucleotides: 13. Per the germline V gene, CDR1 is SGHTA and CDR2 is FQGNSA. The length of the CDR3 is 15 residues. The variable domain in full, with the rest retrieved from reference TRBV7-2 and TRBJ1-2, is GAGVSQSPSNKVTEKGKDVELRCDPISGHTALYWYRQSLGQGLEFLIYFQGNSAPDKSGLPSDRFSAERTGGSVSTLTIQRTQQEDSAVYLCASSPNPQGIGGYTFGSGTRLTVV.

The V call is TRBV12-3 or TRBV12-4, the J call TRBJ2-7; D is perhaps TRBD1 (5 bases). V shed 6 bases and J shed 3 bases, with 12 bases lying between them. The CDR3 contains 13 residues. CDR3 nucleotide sequence: TGTGCCAGCAGCTCTTGGACAAGCTACGAGCAGTACTTC. Protein sequence: CASSSWTSYEQYF.

The chain is built from TRBV28 and TRBJ1-3; D is perhaps TRBD1 (5 bases). The CDR3 totals 15 residues. The V end was cut by 6 bases, the J end by 4 bases, with 16 bases between. Per germline, CDR1 MDHEN and CDR2 SYDVKM. CDR3 amino acids: CASSPTTASGNTIYF. CDR3 nucleotides: TGTGCCAGCAGCCCTACGACAGCCTCCGGAAACACCATATATTTT.

At least ten counts were recorded for this clonotype. V usage is TRBV30 and J usage is TRBJ2-4; 13 nucleotides match TRBD2. V trimming: 3 bases; J trimming: 10 bases; junction bases outside the gene matches: 9. Germline V lookup: CDR1 GTSNPN, CDR2 SVGIG (reference sequence). This CDR3 comprises 15 residues. This CDR3 reads CAWSPVGLAGYIQYF. CDR3 in DNA: TGTGCCTGGAGCCCGGTGGGACTAGCGGGATATATTCAGTACTTC.

This clonotype was found a few times. This chain connects TRBV28 to TRBJ2-5; 7 bases are a match to TRBD1. Per the germline V gene, CDR1 is MDHEN and CDR2 is SYDVKM. V was pared by 6 bases and J by 2 bases, with 9 bases of the junction left unmatched. There are 15 residues in the CDR3. The CDR3 DNA reads TGTGCCAGCAGCCTAGACAGGGTTGGGCAAGAGACCCAGTACTTC. Protein sequence: CASSLDRVGQETQYF.

This chain connects TRBV28 to TRBJ2-5; 12 nucleotides line up with TRBD2. The CDR3 extends over 15 amino acids. Germline values: CDR1 MDHEN, CDR2 SYDVKM. After removal of 2 bases from V and 6 bases from J, the junction contained 4 bases not matched to a gene. The CDR3 sequence is CASSLQLAGGQTQYF. For the CDR3, the DNA is TGTGCCAGCAGTTTACAACTAGCGGGGGGTCAGACCCAGTACTTC.

In DNA, the CDR3 is TGTGCCAGCAGTTCAATTTATCGATACACTTCGGGCGGTGCGAACACCGGGGAGCTGTTTTTT. It codes for CASSSIYRYTSGGANTGELFF. V gene TRBV6-5 combines with J gene TRBJ2-2; D ambiguous. This CDR3 is built from 21 residues. The germline gives CDR1 MNHEY, CDR2 SVGAGI. V was clipped by 4 bases and J by 0 bases, with 27 bases between them.

The table lists this clonotype with many counts. The chain is built from TRBV30 and TRBJ2-2, with 9 bases fitting TRBD2. The CDR3 sequence is 13 residues long. Germline lookup yields CDR1 GTSNPN and CDR2 SVGIG (reference sequence). V lost 8 bases, J lost 6 bases, and 7 bases stayed unmatched. The CDR3 protein is CASSGSEAGELFF. DNA of the CDR3: TGTGCCAGTAGCGGGAGCGAGGCCGGGGAGCTGTTTTTT.

This clonotype was observed a handful of times. CDR3 sequence reads: CASSYGGGGTEAFF. The CDR3 region has the DNA TGTGCCAGCAGTTACGGGGGTGGTGGCACTGAAGCTTTCTTT. V gene TRBV6-2 or TRBV6-3 combines with J gene TRBJ1-1, with D possibly matching TRBD1 (5 bases). V was pared by 2 bases and J by 4 bases, with 11 bases between. CDR3 length: 14 amino acids. Germline values: CDR1 MNHEY, CDR2 SVGEGT.

This clonotype was counted many times. This chain links TRBV6-5 with TRBJ2-7; D may correspond to TRBD1 or TRBD2 (5 bases each). The CDR3 is 15 amino acids. Between the trimmed V and J ends, which lost 0 bases and 4 bases, there was a span of 13 bases. Looked up from germline, CDR1 is MNHEY and CDR2 is SVGAGI. CDR3 bases: TGTGCCAGCAGTTACTCCGGGGCGTCGAAGTACGAGCAGTACTTC. Amino acid sequence: CASSYSGASKYEQYF.

The V call is TRBV7-2, the J call TRBJ2-7; D not certain. V was pared by 5 bases and J by 4 bases, with 15 bases between. In germline, CDR1 is SGHTA, CDR2 FQGNSA. The CDR3 sequence is 14 residues long. In DNA, the CDR3 is TGTGCCAGCAGCCTATACTTTGACTCGTACGAGCAGTACTTC. Translation: CASSLYFDSYEQYF.

This clonotype was recorded many times. V gene TRBV3-1 combines with J gene TRBJ2-5; 8 bases map to TRBD1. CDR1 and CDR2 from the germline V gene are LGHDT and YNNKEL (reference sequence). CDR3 length: 16 residues. Losses at the gene ends were 3 bases for V and 1 base for J; bases not matched to a gene: 7. The CDR3 sequence is CASSQRTGTGQETQYF. For the CDR3, the DNA is TGTGCCAGCAGCCAGCGAACCGGGACAGGCCAAGAGACCCAGTACTTC.

For the CDR3, the DNA is TGTGCCAGCAGTTATATCCTCTACGAGCAGTACTTC. This translates into CASSYILYEQYF. V gene TRBV6-2 or TRBV6-3 combines with J gene TRBJ2-7; D is unresolved. Trimming pared 3 bases from V and 3 bases from J, leaving 6 bases between. This CDR3 has 12 amino acids. CDR1 and CDR2 from the germline V gene are MNHEY and SVGEGT.

As regards this clonotype: An end of the junction does not agree with germline; a read error may underlie this. This sequence joins TRBV7-9 and TRBJ2-6; possibly TRBD1 for D (5 bases). The CDR3 totals 15 residues. CDR1 is SEHNR and CDR2 is FQNEAQ in the germline V gene (reference sequence). The CDR3 coding sequence is TGTGCCAGCAGCTTAGACGGCTCTGGGGCCAACGTCCCGACTTTC. Translated: CASSLDGSGANVPTF.

This clonotype has a single count. The chain combines TRBV12-3 or TRBV12-4 with TRBJ1-6; the D is unclear. V lost 5 bases, J lost 8 bases, and 16 bases lay in between. CDR3 length equals 15 residues. CDR3 DNA: TGTGCCAGCAGTCCCGGTTATGGGGTCGATTCACCCCTCCACTTT. Translated, it gives CASSPGYGVDSPLHF.